The entry below describes one T cell receptor (beta chain). This clonotype was seen at least ten times. It has no known antigen specificity. It has no much larger one-base neighbor in the sample; base qualities were not kept. The V end loses 2 bases and the J end loses 0 bases, and a stretch of 10 bases separates them. As encoded in the germline V gene (reference sequence), CDR1 is SEHNR while CDR2 is FQNEAQ. Taken from cysteine to phenylalanine, the CDR3 has 15 residues. Of all the DNA, just the CDR3 is kept, 45 bases in frame from base 1. The data derive from a study of T cell repertoires in cytomegalovirus infection (dated by TCRdb to between 2019 and 2020). Context from the whole study: Donor HLA type was relevant to the analysis, because carriage of CMV infection together with the matching HLA type was indicated by public TCR beta signatures. On the study overall, not on this receptor specifically: Cumulative frequency of public TCR beta family members discriminated carriers of CMV infection plus the relevant HLA type in this cohort and an independent approximately 400-donor cohort. In the ex vivo response, HLA-C-restricted CMV-specific TCR beta clonotypes were dominant, and in two of eight donors the single most frequent clonotype came from this HLA-C-restricted group.

Reads for this sample came from an Illumina HiSeq 1500. TCRdb trimmed the raw reads at Q25, called clones with MiXCR and kept productive beta chains. Rows are combined by CDR3 protein, so each entry shows the most common genes and DNA. The sample has about 250,000 distinct CDR3 sequences on record, roughly an eighth of them singletons. Approximately 1.8% of the sample belongs to the ten largest clones. The chain employs TRBV7-9 and TRBJ1-2, with the D gene call left open. The material sequenced was PBMCs. The origin of this receptor is a human donor in good health (CMV status not recorded). Some clones in this sample may be carry-over from other donors' samples. The sequence in DNA is TGTGCCAGCAGCTTACCCCCCGCAGCTAACTATGGCTACACCTTC. Translated, this gives CASSLPPAANYGYTF.